A selection of T cell receptor beta chains follows, all from one sample in a study of shared clonotypes between healthy human individuals. The table came from immunoSEQ multiplex PCR; TCRdb's copy has only in-frame clones and leaves some out. The sample holds under 600,000 clones; about three quarters are singletons and the top ten take around 12%. The specimen sequenced was PBMCs. Every receptor here comes from a woman in her 40s in good health. Some clones in this sample may be carry-over from other donors' samples. CDR3s leave out the opening cysteine and the closing phenylalanine or tryptophan. Not all rows give a size; the values are once, few, many and, for expanded clones, a class.

>TRBV5-1|NA
ASSFGITYTGELF
>TRBV9|NA
ASSQTATDTQY
>TRBV5-4|NA
ASTRPEQAGNEQF
>TRBV5-6|NA
ASSMGQGVWAREKTQY
>TRBV29-1|NA
SVGTGDSTDTQY
>TRBV10-2|NA
ASSRRSEAF
>TRBV11-3|NA
ASSPQDTGELF
>TRBV15|NA
ATSRGGVGGANVLT
>TRBV23-1|NA
ASSQSIRVRASGNTIY
>TRBV5-1|NA
ASSRSGTGTDTQY
>TRBV11-2|NA
ASSLVPGETQY
>TRBV18|NA
ASSPWTGIQDGNTIY
>TRBV4-1|NA
ASSHSGGLAPSWEQY
>TRBV10-3|NA
AISATLGYGYT
>TRBV18|once
ASSPGTGAVYEQY
>TRBV7-6|few
ASSANRESRNGYT
>TRBV18|NA
ASSPSGQGNTIY
>TRBV28|NA
ASRTSGGSYNEQF
>TRBV6-5|NA
ASSDPGESYT
>TRBV4-1|NA
ASSQARGTQPQH
>TRBV29-1|NA
SVAPSGRGFGETQY
>TRBV11-2|NA
ASSGTRGRLGNTIY
>TRBV5-1|NA
ASSSSGRALTPTDTQY
>TRBV7-6|NA
ASSTPTGRGLNEQF
>TRBV6-6|NA
ASSWTGGIQPQH
>TRBV5-6|NA
ASSLEGQETQY
>TRBV19|NA
ASSIGTGAGETQY
>TRBV2|NA
ASSDHRDTQY
>TRBV18|NA
ASSSTSESYEQY
>TRBV27|NA
ASSLLQNTGELF
>TRBV7-9|NA
ASRRGGALAKNIQY
>TRBV2|NA
ASVEDGFNEQF
>TRBV6-5|NA
ASSTGFTPEQY
>TRBV18|few
ASSGQGRTDTQY
>TRBV10-2|NA
ASRQREGPYEQY
>TRBV19|few
ASSSDVHTEAF
>TRBV18|NA
ASSPPGGSLRNEQF
>TRBV4-1|NA
ASSQVHPSTGELF
>TRBV4-3|NA
ASSQAPIEGSDGYT
>TRBV6-1|NA
ASRGTIYEQY
>TRBV28|NA
ASIHFGGTYEQY
>TRBV28|NA
ASSITGVNTEAF
>TRBV19|NA
ASSQQPNAYEQY
>TRBV9|NA
ASSKSGPSTDTQY
>TRBV6-6|NA
ASHSRLAPYEQY
>TRBV11-2|NA
ASSLVRDGRRNEQF
>TRBV25-1|once
ASSELRPPETQY
>TRBV4-2|NA
ASSQEDSGRALYEQY
>TRBV5-4|NA
ASSTAAGGFYEQY
>TRBV29-1|NA
SFKGRPSGRLYEQF
>TRBV4-1|NA
ASSQLGDRGHEQF
>TRBV27|NA
ASSLADISYEQY